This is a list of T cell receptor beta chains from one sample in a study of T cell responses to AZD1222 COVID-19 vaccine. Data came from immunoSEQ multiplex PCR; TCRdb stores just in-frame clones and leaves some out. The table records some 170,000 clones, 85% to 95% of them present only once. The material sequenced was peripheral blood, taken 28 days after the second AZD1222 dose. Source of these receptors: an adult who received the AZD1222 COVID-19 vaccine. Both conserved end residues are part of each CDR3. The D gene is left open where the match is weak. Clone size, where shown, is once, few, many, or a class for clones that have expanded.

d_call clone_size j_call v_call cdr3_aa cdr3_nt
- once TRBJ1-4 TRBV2 CASSEALGGLGEKLFF TGTGCCAGCAGTGAAGCGCTTGGGGGGTTGGGTGAAAAACTGTTTTTT
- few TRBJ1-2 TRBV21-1 CASRMGGEKRDYGYTF TGTGCCAGCAGAATGGGAGGGGAGAAAAGGGACTATGGCTACACCTTC
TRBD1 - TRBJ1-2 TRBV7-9 CASSLGTGGSYGYTF TGTGCCAGCAGCTTAGGGACAGGGGGATCATATGGCTACACCTTC
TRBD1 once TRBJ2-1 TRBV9 CASSVEGAPHYNEQFF TGTGCCAGCAGCGTAGAGGGGGCTCCGCACTACAATGAGCAGTTCTTC
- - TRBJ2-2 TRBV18 CASSPMGKSLTGELFF TGTGCCAGCTCACCAATGGGAAAGAGCCTCACCGGGGAGCTGTTTTTT
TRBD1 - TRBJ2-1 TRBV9 CASSWGQGNEQFF TGTGCCAGCAGCTGGGGACAGGGAAATGAGCAGTTCTTC
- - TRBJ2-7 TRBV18 CASSPNRDAYEQYF TGTGCCAGCTCACCAAATCGAGACGCCTACGAGCAGTACTTC
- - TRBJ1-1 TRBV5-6 CASSSRWAEAFF TGTGCCAGCAGCTCCCGGTGGGCTGAAGCTTTCTTT
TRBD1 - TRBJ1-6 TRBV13 CASSLGTGPSPLHF TGTGCCAGCAGCTTAGGGACAGGGCCTTCACCCCTCCACTTT
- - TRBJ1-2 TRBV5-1 CASSYSPGQSNYGYTF TGCGCCAGCAGCTATTCCCCTGGACAGTCTAACTATGGCTACACCTTC
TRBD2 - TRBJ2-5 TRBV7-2 CASRTSGTHQETQYF TGTGCCAGCAGGACTAGCGGGACCCACCAAGAGACCCAGTACTTC
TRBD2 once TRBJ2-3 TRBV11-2 CASSLVLAGAADTQYF TGTGCCAGCAGCTTAGTTCTAGCGGGAGCTGCAGATACGCAGTATTTT
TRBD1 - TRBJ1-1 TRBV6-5 CASSYSEGATEAFF TGTGCCAGCAGTTACTCGGAGGGGGCCACTGAAGCTTTCTTT
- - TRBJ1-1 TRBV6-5 CASSSEGYTEAFF TGTGCCAGCAGCTCCGAGGGTTACACTGAAGCTTTCTTT
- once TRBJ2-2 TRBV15 CATSRDVRGSVTGELFF TGTGCCACCAGCAGAGATGTTAGGGGGAGCGTCACCGGGGAGCTGTTTTTT
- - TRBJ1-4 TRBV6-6 CASSYLQGRVEKLFF TGTGCCAGCAGTTACCTTCAGGGGAGAGTCGAAAAACTGTTTTTT
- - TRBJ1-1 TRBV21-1 CASSSAGGSTLNTEAFF TGTGCCAGCAGCTCAGCAGGGGGCAGCACATTGAACACTGAAGCTTTCTTT
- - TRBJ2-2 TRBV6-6 CASQTAGSNTGELFF TGTGCCAGCCAGACCGCAGGGTCGAACACCGGGGAGCTGTTTTTT
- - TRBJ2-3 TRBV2 CASSEFLDLSTDTQYF TGTGCCAGCAGTGAATTTCTGGATCTTAGCACAGATACGCAGTATTTT
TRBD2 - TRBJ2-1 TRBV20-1 CSASLAETFF TGCAGTGCTAGTCTAGCGGAAACGTTCTTC
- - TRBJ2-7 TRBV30 CAWSPRVGYEQYF TGTGCCTGGAGTCCCAGGGTGGGCTACGAGCAGTACTTC
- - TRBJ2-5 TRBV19 CAHRCRTYQETQYF TGTGCCCACCGTTGTAGGACTTACCAAGAGACCCAGTACTTC
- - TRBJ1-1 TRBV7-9 CASSFGSTEAFF TGTGCCAGCAGCTTTGGTAGCACTGAAGCTTTCTTT
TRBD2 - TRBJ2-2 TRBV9 CASSVAGGITGELFF TGTGCCAGCAGCGTAGCGGGAGGGATCACCGGGGAGCTGTTTTTT
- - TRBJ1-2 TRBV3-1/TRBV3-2 CASSPQGTNYGYTF TGTGCCAGCAGCCCCCAGGGGACGAACTATGGCTACACCTTC
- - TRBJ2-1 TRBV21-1 CASSVTCRDSLYNEQFF TGTGCCAGCAGCGTGACTTGCCGGGACAGTCTTTACAATGAGCAGTTCTTC
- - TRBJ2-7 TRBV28 CASSFGYEQYF TGTGCCAGCAGTTTCGGCTACGAGCAGTACTTC
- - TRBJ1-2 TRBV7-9 CASSLAENGYTF TGTGCCAGCAGCTTAGCAGAGAATGGCTACACCTTC
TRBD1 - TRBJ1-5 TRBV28 CASRPRPTGTGKQPQHF TGTGCCAGCAGACCTAGACCCACCGGGACAGGGAAACAGCCCCAGCATTTT
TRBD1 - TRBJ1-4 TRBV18 CASSPFDRGQFEKLFF TGTGCCAGCTCACCGTTTGACAGGGGGCAGTTTGAAAAACTGTTTTTT
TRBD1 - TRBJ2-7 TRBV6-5 CASSNRDRGHEQYF TGTGCCAGCAGTAACCGGGACAGGGGGCACGAGCAGTACTTC
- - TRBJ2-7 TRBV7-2 CASTNPGTSTYEQYF TGTGCCAGCACAAACCCAGGGACCTCTACCTACGAGCAGTACTTC
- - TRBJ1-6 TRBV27 CASTLKGPTNSPLHF TGTGCCAGCACATTGAAGGGACCGACGAATTCACCCCTCCACTTT
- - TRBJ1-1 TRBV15 CATSPPMGLNTEAFF TGTGCCACCAGCCCCCCAATGGGGTTGAACACTGAAGCTTTCTTT
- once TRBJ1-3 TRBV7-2 CASSLVTGPSGNTIYF TGTGCCAGCAGCTTAGTCACAGGGCCGTCTGGAAACACCATATATTTT
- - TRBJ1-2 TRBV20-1 CSAYPNYGYTF TGCAGTGCTTACCCGAACTATGGCTACACCTTC
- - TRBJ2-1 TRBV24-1 CATSGPLGPNSYNEQFF TGTGCCACCAGTGGGCCCCTGGGGCCCAACTCCTACAATGAGCAGTTCTTC
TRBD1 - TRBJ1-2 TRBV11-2 CASSLALTGRGYTF TGTGCCAGCAGCTTAGCCTTGACAGGGAGGGGCTACACCTTC
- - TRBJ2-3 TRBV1 CTSSQTRRGEDTQYF TGCACCAGCAGCCAAACCAGGAGGGGGGAAGATACGCAGTATTTT
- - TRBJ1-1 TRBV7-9 CASTQVGGTEAFF TGTGCCAGCACCCAAGTAGGGGGCACTGAAGCTTTCTTT
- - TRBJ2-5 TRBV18 CASTHGQETQYF TGTGCCAGCACTCACGGCCAAGAGACCCAGTACTTC
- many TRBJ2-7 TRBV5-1 CASSHYRGGDYEQYF TGCGCCAGCAGCCACTACAGAGGGGGGGACTACGAGCAGTACTTC
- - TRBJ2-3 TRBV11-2 CASSLGDTQYF TGTGCCAGCAGCTTAGGAGATACGCAGTATTTT
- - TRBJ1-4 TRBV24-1 CATSDLQGRARNEKLFF TGTGCCACCAGTGATTTGCAGGGCAGGGCTCGAAATGAAAAACTGTTTTTT
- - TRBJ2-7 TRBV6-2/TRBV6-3 CASSYAAAQGGEQYF TGTGCCAGCAGTTACGCGGCAGCTCAAGGGGGCGAGCAGTACTTC
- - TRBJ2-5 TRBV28 CASSFRETQYF TGTGCCAGCAGTTTCAGGGAGACCCAGTACTTC